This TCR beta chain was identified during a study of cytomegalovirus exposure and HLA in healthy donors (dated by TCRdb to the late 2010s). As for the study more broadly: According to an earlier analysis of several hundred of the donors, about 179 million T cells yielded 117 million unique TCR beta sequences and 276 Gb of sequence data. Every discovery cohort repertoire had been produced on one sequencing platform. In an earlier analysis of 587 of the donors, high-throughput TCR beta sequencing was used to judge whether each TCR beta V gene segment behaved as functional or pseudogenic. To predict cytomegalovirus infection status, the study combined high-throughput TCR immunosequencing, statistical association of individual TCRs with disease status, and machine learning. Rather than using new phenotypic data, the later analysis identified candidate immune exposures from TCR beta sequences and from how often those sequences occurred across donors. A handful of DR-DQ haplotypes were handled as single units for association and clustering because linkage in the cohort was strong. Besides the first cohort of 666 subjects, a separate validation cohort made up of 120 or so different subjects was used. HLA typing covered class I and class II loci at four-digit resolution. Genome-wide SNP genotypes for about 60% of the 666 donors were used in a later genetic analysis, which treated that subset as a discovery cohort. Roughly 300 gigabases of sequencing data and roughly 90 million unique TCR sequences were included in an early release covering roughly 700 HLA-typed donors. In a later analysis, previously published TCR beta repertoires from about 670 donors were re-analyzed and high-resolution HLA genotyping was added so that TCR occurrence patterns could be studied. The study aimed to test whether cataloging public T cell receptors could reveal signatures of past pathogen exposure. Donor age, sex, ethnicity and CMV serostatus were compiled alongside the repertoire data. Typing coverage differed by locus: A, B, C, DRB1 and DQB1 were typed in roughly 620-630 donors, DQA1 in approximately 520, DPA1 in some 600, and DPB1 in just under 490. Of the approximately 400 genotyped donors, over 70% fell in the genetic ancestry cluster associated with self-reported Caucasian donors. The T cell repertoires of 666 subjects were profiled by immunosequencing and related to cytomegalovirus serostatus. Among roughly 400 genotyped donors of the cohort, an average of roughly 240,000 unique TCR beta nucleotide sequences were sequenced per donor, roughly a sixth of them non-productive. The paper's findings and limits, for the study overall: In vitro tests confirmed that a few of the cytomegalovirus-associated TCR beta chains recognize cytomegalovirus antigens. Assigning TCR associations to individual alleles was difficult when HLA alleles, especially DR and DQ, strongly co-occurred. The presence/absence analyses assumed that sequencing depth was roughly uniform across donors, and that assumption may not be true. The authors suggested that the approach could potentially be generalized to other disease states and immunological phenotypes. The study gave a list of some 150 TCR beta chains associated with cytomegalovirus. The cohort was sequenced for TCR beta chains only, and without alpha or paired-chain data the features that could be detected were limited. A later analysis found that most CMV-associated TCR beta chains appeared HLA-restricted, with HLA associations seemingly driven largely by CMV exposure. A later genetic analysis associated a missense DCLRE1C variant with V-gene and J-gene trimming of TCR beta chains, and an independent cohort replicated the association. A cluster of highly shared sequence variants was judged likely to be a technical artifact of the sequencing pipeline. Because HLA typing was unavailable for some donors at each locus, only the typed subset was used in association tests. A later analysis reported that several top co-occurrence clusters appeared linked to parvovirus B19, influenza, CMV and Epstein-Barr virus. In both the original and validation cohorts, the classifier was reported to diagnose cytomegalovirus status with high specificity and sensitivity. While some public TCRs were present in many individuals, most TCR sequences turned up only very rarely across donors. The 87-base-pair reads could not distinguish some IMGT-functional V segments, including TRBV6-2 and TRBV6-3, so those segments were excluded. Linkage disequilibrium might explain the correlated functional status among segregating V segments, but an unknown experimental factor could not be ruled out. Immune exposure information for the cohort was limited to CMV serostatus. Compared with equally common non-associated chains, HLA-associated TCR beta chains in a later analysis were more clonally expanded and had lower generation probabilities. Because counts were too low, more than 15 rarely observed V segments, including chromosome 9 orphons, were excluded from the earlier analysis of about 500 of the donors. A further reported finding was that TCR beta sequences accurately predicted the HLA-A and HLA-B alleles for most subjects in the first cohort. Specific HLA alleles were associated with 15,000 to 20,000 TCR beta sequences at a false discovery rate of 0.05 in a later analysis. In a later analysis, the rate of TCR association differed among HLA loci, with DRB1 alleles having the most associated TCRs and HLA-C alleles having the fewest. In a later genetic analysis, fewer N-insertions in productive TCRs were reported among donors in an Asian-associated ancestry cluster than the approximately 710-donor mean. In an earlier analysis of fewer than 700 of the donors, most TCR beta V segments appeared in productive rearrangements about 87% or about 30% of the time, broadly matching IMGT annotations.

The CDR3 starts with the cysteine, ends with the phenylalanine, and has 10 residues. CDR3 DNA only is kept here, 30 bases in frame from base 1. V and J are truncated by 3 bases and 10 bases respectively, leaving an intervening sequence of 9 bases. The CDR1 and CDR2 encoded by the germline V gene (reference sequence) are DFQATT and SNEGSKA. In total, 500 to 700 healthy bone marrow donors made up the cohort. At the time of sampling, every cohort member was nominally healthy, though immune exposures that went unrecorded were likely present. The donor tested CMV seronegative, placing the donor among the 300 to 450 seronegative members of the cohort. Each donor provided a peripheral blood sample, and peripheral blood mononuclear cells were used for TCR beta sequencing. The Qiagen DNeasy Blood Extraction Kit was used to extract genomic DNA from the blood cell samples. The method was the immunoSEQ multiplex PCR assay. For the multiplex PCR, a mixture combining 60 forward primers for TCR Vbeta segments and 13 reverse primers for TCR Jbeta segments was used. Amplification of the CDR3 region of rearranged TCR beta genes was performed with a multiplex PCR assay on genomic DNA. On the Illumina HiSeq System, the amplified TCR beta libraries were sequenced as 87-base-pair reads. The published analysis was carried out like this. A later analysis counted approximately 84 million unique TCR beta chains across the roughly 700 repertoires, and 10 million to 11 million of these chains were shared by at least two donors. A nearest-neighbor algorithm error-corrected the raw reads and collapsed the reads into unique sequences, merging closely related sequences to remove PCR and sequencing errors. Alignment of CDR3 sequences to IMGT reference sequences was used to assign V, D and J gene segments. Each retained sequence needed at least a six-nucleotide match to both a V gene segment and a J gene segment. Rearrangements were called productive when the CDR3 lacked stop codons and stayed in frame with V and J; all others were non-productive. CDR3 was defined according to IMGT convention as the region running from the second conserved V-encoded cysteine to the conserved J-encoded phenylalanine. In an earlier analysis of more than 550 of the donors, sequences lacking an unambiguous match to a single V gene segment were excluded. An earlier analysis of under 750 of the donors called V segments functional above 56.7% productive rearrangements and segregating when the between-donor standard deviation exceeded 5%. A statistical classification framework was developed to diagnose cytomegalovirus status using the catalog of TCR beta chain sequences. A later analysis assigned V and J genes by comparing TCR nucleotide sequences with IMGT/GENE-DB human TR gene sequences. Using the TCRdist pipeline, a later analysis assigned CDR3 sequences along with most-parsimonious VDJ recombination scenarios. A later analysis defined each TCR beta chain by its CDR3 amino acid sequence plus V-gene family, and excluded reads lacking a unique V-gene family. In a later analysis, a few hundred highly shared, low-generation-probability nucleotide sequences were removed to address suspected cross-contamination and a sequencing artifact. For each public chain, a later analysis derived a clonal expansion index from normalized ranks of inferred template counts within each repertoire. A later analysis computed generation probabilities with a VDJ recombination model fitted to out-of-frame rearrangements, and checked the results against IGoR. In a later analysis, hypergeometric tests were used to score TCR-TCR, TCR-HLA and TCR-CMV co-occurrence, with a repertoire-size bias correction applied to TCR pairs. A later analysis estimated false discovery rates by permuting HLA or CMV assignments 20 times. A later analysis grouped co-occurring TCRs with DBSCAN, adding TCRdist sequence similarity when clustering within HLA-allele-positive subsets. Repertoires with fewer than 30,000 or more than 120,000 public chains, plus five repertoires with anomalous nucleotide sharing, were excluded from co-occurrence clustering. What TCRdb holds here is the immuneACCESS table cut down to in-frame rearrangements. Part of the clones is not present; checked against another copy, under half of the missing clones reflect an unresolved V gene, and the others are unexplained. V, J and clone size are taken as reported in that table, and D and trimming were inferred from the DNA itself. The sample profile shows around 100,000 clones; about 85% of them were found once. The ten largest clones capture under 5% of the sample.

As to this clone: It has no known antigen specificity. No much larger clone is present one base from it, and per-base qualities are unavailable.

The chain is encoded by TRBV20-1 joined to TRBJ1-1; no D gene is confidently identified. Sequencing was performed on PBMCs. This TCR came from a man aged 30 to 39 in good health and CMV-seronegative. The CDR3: CSARTEGAFF. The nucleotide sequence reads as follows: TGCAGTGCTAGGACGGAGGGAGCTTTCTTT.